The present T cell receptor (beta chain) was sequenced within a study of CD8+CD57+ T cells in acquired aplastic anemia. Investigators profiled TCR beta VDJ and CDR3 from genomic DNA template. TCRdb ran MiXCR on the reads and lists one entry per CDR3 protein. The sample shows under 500,000 distinct CDR3 sequences, roughly a third of them seen only once. Patients chosen for sequencing had CD8+CD57+ cells that had expanded, as shown by flow cytometry. Per germline, CDR1 SGHRS and CDR2 YFSETQ. This CDR3 comprises 17 residues. Trimming cost V 0 bases and J 4 bases, with 19 bases left between them. This clonotype was observed many times.

The chain is built from TRBV5-1 and TRBJ1-1; possible D gene TRBD1, 6 bases. Sequenced material: sorted CD4+, CD8+, or CD8+CD57+ T cells (not recorded which) from PBMCs. The sequence was obtained from a human donor with aplastic anemia. CDR3 sequence (DNA): TGCGCCAGCAGCTTGGGTTCCAGGGGTCCGACAGGCACTGAAGCTTTCTTT. Amino acid sequence: CASSLGSRGPTGTEAFF.